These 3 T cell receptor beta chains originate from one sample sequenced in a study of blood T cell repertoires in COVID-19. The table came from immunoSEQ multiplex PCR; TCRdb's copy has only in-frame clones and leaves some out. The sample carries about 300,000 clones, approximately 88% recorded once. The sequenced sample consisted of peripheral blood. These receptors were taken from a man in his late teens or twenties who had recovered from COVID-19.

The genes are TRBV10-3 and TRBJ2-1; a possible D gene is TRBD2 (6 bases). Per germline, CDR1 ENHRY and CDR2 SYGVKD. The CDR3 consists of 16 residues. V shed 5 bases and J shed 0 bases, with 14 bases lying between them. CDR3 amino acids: CAISTGTPSSYNEQFF. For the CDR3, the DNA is TGTGCCATCAGTACCGGGACTCCAAGCTCCTACAATGAGCAGTTCTTC.

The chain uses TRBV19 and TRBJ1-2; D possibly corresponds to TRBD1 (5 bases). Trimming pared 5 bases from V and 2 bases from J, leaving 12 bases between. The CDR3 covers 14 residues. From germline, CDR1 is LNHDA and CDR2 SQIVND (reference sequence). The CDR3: CASSRQQSNYGYTF. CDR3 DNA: TGTGCCAGTAGTCGACAGCAGTCGAACTATGGCTACACCTTC.

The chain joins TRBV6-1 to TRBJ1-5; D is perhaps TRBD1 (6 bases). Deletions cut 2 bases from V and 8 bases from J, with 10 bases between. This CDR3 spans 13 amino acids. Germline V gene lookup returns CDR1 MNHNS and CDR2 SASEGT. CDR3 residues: CASSETGKEPQHF. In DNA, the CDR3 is TGTGCCAGCAGTGAAACAGGGAAAGAGCCCCAGCATTTT.